This entry is about one TCR beta chain. The antigen remains unidentified. The data belong to a study of T cell repertoires in cytomegalovirus infection. Study details: Recently identified HLA-C-restricted and well-studied HLA-B-restricted CMV epitopes were used. It was the public TCR beta signatures that indicated both CMV infection and matching HLA type.

One entry per CDR3 protein results from TCRdb running MiXCR on the reads. The sample records 550,000 to 700,000 distinct CDR3 sequences, around 40% being singletons. This CDR3 comprises 14 residues. Germline V gene sequence: CDR1 MNHEY, CDR2 SMNVEV (reference sequence). V was pared by 5 bases and J by 8 bases, with 15 bases between. This sample comprised cultured PBMCs, obtained from culture after CMV antigen stimulation. The clonotype comes from a human donor in good health (CMV status not recorded). Some clones in this sample may be carry-over from other donors' samples. V gene TRBV27 combines with J gene TRBJ1-4, with D perhaps matching TRBD1 (5 bases). The CDR3 here is CASSPRGRGEKLFF. The CDR3 DNA follows: TGTGCCAGCAGTCCAAGGGGAAGAGGGGAAAAACTGTTTTTT.